A single T cell receptor (beta chain) is shown here with its context. The data were taken from a study of blood T cell repertoires in COVID-19. About the research overall: The samples span acute and convalescent COVID-19 from the United States, Italy and Spain.

This table comes from immunoSEQ multiplex PCR, and its TCRdb copy is limited to in-frame clones, with some not included. Counted here are roughly 130,000 clones, around 88% occurring once; the ten biggest clones make up roughly 2.2%. The CDR3 is 15 residues long. Germline V CDR1 and CDR2: SGHTA, FQGNSA. Trimming cost V 4 bases and J 4 bases; bases outside gene matches: 5. The study drew participants aged about 18 to 89 years from under 30 US areas. Cohort 3 recovered donors had two negative PCRs, clearance, or symptom resolution. The material sequenced was PBMCs or T cells enriched from blood (not recorded which). The chain is built from TRBV7-2 and TRBJ1-5, with TRBD1 matching 9 bases. The sequence was obtained from a woman aged 45-65 years who had recovered from COVID-19. CDR3 bases: TGTGCCAGCAGCTCTCGGGACAGGGCAAATCAGCCCCAGCATTTT. Translated, it gives CASSSRDRANQPQHF.